This T cell receptor beta chain was captured in a study of cytomegalovirus exposure and HLA in healthy donors. General study findings and limits: The investigators catalogued 150 or so TCR beta chains as cytomegalovirus-associated. In a later analysis, DRB1 alleles had the most associated TCRs; HLA-C alleles the fewest. Researchers reported in a later analysis that common viral pathogens appeared linked to several top clusters. Most TCR beta V segments were productive about 87% or about 30% of the time in an earlier analysis.

The CDR3 consists of 13 residues. Looked up from germline, CDR1 is SGDLS and CDR2 is YYNGEE. Between the trimmed V and J ends, which lost 4 bases and 4 bases, there was a span of 8 bases. Use of 60 Vbeta and 13 Jbeta primers characterized the PCR. The data were produced by immunoSEQ multiplex PCR, yet TCRdb's version contains in-frame clones alone and is incomplete. Of around 170,000 clones listed, about four fifths are singletons. Details on this clone: The antigen remains unidentified.

The source material was PBMCs. The receptor's source is a woman between 45 and 65 years old in good health and CMV-seropositive. The V and J genes are TRBV9 and TRBJ2-2, with TRBD2 as a possible D gene (5 bases). The CDR3 bases are TGTGCCAGCAGCCCAGAGGGCACCGGGGAGCTGTTTTTT. Residues: CASSPEGTGELFF. The full variable domain, its missing parts supplied by reference TRBV9 and TRBJ2-2, is DSGVTQTPKHLITATGQRVTLRCSPRSGDLSVYWYQQSLDQGLQFLIQYYNGEERAKGNILERFSAQQFPDLHSELNLSSLELGDSALYFCASSPEGTGELFFGEGSRLTVL.